This T cell receptor beta chain was sequenced during a study of OX40 agonist ivuxolimab in advanced cancers. The overall study: Patients received the agonistic anti-OX40 (CD134) antibody ivuxolimab.

Libraries were prepared by immunoSEQ multiplex PCR; TCRdb keeps only in-frame clonotypes and omits some of them. Of around 60,000 clones listed, 70% to 90% were seen once; the top ten hold 0.77%. Germline assignment: CDR1 LGHNA and CDR2 YSLEER. Trimming cost V 2 bases and J 7 bases, with 11 bases left between them. The CDR3 extends over 13 amino acids. Sample: CD4+ or CD8+ T cells sorted from blood, taken in a trial of the OX40 agonist ivuxolimab. V usage is TRBV4-3 and J usage is TRBJ2-5, with D tentatively TRBD1 (6 bases). This receptor was obtained from an adult with an advanced solid tumor such as melanoma, head and neck, liver or kidney cancer. CDR3 sequence reads: CASSQSDRRTQYF. The DNA for the CDR3 is TGCGCCAGCAGCCAATCCGACAGGAGGACCCAGTACTTC.